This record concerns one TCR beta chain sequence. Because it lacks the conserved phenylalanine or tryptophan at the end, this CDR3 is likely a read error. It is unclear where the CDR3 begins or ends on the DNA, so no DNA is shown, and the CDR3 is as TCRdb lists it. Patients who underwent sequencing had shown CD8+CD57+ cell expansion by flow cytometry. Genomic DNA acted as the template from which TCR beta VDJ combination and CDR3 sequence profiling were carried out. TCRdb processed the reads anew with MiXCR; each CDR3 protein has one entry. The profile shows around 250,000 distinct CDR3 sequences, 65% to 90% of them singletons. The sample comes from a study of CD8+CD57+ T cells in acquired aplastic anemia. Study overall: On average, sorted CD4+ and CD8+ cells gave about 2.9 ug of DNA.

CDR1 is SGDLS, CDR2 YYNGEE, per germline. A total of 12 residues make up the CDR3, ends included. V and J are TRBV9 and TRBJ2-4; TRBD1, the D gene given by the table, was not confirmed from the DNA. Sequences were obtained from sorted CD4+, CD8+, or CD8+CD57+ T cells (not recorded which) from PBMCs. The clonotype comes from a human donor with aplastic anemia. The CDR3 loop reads CASSGGGNGVNT.